This T cell receptor beta chain was observed in a study of cytomegalovirus exposure and HLA in healthy donors. Study overall: The approximately 120 million unique TCR beta sequences, from 150 million to 200 million T cells, were found by an earlier analysis. Among the 300 to 450 genotyped donors, 70% to 90% were placed in the Caucasian-associated ancestry cluster. The study, taken as a whole, reports: A list of approximately 150 TCR beta chains associated with cytomegalovirus was given.

Trimming shortened V by 6 bases and J by 4 bases, and 9 bases separated the two germline ends. Germline V gene lookup returns CDR1 MNHEY and CDR2 SVGAGI. The CDR3 consists of 12 residues. This clone was picked up a small number of times. Its antigen is undetermined. The study ran its PCR with 60 Vbeta and 13 Jbeta primers. Original methodology: Roughly 80 million unique TCR beta chains, approximately 11 million of them shared, were counted by a later analysis. Assay used: immunoSEQ multiplex PCR; TCRdb lists only in-frame clones, some missing. Clonal size and the V and J genes are those of that table, whereas D and trimming came from the DNA. The data contain more than 100,000 clones, nearly 80% of them singletons.

The receptor's source is a male donor in good health and CMV-seronegative. Sample: PBMCs. This chain joins TRBV6-5 and TRBJ1-1, with D hard to call. CDR3 loop: CASSRAGTEAFF. The DNA of the CDR3 is TGTGCCAGCAGCCGGGCGGGCACTGAAGCTTTCTTT.